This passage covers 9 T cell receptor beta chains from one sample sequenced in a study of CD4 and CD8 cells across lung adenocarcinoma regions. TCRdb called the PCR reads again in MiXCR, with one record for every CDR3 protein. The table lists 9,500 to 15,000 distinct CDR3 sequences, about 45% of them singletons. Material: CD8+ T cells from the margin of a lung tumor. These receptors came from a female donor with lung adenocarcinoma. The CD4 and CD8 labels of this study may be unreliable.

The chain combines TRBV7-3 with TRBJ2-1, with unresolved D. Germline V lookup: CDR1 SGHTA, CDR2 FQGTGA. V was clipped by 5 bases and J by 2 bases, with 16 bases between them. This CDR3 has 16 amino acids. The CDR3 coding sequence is TGTGCCAGCAGCCCCGAACGGGCAAGAACCTACAATGAGCAGTTCTTC. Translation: CASSPERARTYNEQFF. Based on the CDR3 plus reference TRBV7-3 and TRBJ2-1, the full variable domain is GAGVSQTPSNKVTEKGKYVELRCDPISGHTALYWYRQSLGQGPEFLIYFQGTGAADDSGLPNDRFFAVRPEGSVSTLKIQRTERGDSAVYLCASSPERARTYNEQFFGPGTRLTVL.

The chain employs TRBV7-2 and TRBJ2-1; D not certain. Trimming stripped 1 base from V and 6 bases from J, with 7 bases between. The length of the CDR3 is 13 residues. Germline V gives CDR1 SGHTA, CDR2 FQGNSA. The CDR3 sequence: CASSLGPANEQFF. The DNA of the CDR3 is TGTGCCAGCAGCTTAGGTCCGGCCAATGAGCAGTTCTTC. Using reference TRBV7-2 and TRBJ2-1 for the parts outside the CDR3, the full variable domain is GAGVSQSPSNKVTEKGKDVELRCDPISGHTALYWYRQSLGQGLEFLIYFQGNSAPDKSGLPSDRFSAERTGGSVSTLTIQRTQQEDSAVYLCASSLGPANEQFFGPGTRLTVL.

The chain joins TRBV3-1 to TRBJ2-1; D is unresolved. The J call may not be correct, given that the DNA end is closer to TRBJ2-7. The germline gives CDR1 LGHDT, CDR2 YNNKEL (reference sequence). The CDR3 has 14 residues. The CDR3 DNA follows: TGTGCCAGCAGCCAAGATCTCCGGACGTCTGAGCAGTACTTC. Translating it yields CASSQDLRTSEQYF.

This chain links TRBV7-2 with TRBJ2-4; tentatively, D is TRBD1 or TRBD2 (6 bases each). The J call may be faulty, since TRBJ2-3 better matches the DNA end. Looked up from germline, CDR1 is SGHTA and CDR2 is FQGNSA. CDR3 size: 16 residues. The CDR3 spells CASSLGGRGAKNMQYF. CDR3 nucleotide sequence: TGTGCCAGCAGCCTAGGGGGTCGCGGGGCCAAAAACATGCAGTATTTT.

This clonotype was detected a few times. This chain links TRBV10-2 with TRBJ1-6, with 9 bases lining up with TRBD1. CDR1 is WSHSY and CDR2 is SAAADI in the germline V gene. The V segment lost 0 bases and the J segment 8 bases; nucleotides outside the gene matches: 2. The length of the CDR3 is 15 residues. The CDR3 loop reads CASSESDRGDSPLHF. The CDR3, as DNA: TGCGCCAGCAGTGAGTCGGACAGGGGAGATTCACCCCTCCACTTT.

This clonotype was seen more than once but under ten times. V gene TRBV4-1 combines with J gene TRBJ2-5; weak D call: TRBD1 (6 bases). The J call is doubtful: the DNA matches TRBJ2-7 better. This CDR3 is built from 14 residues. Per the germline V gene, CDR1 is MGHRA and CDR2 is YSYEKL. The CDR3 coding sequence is TGCGCCAGCAGCCTCCGGGACACAAATTACGAGCAGTACTTC. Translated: CASSLRDTNYEQYF.

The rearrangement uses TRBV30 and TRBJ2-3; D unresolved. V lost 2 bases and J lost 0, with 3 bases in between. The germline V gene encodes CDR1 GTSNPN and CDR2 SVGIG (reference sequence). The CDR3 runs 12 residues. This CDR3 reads CAWSSSTDTQYF. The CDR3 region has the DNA TGTGCCTGGAGTAGTAGCACAGATACGCAGTATTTT.

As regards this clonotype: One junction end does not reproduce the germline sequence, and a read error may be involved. The chain's CDR3 is CASSRAGRGGGDQETQYF. CDR3 nucleotide sequence: TGCGCCAGCAGCCGAGCGGGGCGGGGCGGCGGAGACCAAGAGACCCAGTATTTC. The genes are TRBV4-1 and TRBJ2-5; 7 bases agree with TRBD2. Germline V gives CDR1 MGHRA, CDR2 YSYEKL. This CDR3 spans 18 amino acids.

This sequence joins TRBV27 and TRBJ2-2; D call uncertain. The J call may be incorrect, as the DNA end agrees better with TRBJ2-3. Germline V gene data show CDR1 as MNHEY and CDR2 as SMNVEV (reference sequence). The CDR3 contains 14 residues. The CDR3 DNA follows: TGTGCCAGCTCCCAGGCTGATTACACCGGGACGCAGTATTTT. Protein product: CASSQADYTGTQYF.